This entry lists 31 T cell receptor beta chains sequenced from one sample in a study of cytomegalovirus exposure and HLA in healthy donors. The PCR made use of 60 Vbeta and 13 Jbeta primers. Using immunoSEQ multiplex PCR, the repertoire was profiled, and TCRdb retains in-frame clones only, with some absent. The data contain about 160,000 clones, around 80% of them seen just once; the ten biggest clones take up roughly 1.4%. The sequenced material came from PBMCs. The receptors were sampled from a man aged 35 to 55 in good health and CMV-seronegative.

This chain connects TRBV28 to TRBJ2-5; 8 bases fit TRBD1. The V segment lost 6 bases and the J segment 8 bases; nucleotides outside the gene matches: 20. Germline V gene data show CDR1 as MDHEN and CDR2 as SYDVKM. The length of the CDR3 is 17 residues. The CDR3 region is CASSDSSTGGVGKTQYF. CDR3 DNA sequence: TGTGCCAGCAGCGATAGTTCCACAGGGGGAGTGGGGAAAACCCAGTACTTC.

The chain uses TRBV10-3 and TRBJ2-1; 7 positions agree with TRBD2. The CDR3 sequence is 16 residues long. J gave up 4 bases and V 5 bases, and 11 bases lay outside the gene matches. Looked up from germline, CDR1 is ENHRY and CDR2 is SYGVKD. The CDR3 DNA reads TGTGCCATCAGTACGCCTAGCGGAGGTGGGTACAATGAGCAGTTCTTC. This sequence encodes CAISTPSGGGYNEQFF.

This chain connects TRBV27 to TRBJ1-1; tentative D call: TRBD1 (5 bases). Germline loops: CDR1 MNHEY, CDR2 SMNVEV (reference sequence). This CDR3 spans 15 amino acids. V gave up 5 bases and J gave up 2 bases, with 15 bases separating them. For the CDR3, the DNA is TGTGCCAGCAGTACATTCGGGACTGTCAACACTGAAGCTTTCTTT. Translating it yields CASSTFGTVNTEAFF.

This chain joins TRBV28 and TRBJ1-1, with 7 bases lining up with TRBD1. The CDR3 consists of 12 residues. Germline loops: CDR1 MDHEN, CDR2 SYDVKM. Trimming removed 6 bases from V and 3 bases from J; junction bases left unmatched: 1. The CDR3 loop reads CASRGTDTEAFF. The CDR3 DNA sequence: TGTGCCAGCAGGGGGACAGACACTGAAGCTTTCTTT.

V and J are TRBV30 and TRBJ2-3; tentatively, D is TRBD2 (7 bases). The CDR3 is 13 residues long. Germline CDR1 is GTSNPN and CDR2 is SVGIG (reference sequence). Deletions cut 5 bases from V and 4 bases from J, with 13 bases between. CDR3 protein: CAWVGGASDTQYF. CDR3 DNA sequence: TGTGCCTGGGTAGGGGGGGCCTCAGATACGCAGTATTTT.

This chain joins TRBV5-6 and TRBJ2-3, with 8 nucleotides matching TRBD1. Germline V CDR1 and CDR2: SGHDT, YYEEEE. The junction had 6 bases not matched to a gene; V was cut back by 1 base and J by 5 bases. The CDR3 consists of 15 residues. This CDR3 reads CASSLSQGAKDTQYF. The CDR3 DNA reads TGTGCCAGCAGCTTGAGCCAGGGGGCGAAAGATACGCAGTATTTT.

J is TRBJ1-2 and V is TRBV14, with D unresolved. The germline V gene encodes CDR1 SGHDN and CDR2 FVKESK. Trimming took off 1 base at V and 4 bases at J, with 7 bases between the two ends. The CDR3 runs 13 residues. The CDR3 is CASSQGSSYGYTF. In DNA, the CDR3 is TGTGCCAGCAGCCAAGGATCTAGCTATGGCTACACCTTC.

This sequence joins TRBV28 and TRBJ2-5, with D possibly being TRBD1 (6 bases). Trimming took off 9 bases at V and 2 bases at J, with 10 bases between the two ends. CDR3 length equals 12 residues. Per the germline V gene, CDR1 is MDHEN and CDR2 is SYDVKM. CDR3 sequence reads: CASGTSQETQYF. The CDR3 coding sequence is TGTGCCAGTGGGACATCTCAAGAGACCCAGTACTTC.

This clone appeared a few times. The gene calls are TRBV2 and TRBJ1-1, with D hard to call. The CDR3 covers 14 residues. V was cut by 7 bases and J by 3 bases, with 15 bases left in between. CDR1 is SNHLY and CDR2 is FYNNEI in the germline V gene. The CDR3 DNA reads TGTGCCAGCAAAACGACGGGGAGATACACTGAAGCTTTCTTT. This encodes CASKTTGRYTEAFF.

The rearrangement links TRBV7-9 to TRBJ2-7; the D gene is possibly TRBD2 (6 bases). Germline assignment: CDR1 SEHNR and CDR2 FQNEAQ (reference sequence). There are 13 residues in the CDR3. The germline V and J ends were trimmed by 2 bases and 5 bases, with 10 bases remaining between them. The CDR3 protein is CASSLWREDEQYF. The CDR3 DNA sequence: TGTGCCAGCAGCTTATGGCGGGAAGACGAGCAGTACTTC.

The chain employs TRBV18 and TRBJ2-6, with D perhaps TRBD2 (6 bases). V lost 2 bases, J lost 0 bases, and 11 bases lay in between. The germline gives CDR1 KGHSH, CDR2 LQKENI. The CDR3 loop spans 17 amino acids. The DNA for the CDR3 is TGTGCCAGCTCACCAAGGCGGGAATCCTCTGGGGCCAACGTCCTGACTTTC. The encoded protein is CASSPRRESSGANVLTF.

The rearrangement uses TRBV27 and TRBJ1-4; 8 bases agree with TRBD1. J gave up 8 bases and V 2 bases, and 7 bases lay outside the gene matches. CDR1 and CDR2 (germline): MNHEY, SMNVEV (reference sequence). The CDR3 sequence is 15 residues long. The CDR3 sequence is CASSLGDRFREKLFF. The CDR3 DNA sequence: TGTGCCAGCAGTTTAGGGGACAGGTTCCGAGAAAAACTGTTTTTT.

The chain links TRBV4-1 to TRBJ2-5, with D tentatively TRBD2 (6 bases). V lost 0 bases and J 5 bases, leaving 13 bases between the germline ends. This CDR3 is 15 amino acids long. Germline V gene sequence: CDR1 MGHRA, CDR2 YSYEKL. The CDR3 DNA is TGCGCCAGCAGCCAAGAAGGGACTCTGTACGAGACCCAGTACTTC. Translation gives CASSQEGTLYETQYF.

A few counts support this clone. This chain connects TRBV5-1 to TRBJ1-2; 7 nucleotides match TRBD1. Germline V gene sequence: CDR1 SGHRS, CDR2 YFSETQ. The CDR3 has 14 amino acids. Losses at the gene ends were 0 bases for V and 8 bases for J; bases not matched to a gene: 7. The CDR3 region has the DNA TGCGCCAGCAGCTTGGTTGAAGGGGGCGGGGGCTACACCTTC. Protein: CASSLVEGGGGYTF.

DNA of the CDR3: TGTGCCAGCAGCTTAGCCGGGACAGCTTACGAGCAGTACTTC. This gives the protein CASSLAGTAYEQYF. The chain recombines TRBV7-8 with TRBJ2-7, with 7 bases fitting TRBD1. The V and J ends lost 0 bases and 4 bases, in that order; junction bases with no gene match: 3. The CDR3 has 14 residues. CDR1 and CDR2 (germline): SGHVS, FQNEAQ.

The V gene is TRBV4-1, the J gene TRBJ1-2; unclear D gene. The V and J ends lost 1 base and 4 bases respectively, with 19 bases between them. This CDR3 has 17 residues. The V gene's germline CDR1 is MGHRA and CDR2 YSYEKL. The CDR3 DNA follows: TGCGCCAGCAGCCAAGGGTTAAGCAGGTCCCAAGCCTATGGCTACACCTTC. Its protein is CASSQGLSRSQAYGYTF.

CDR3 amino acids: CASSWRQGSYEQYF. CDR3 nucleotide sequence: TGTGCCAGCAGCTGGAGACAGGGTTCCTACGAGCAGTACTTC. The chain has TRBV5-5 and TRBJ2-7; 7 positions agree with TRBD1. In germline, CDR1 is SGHKS, CDR2 YYEKEE (reference sequence). This CDR3 comprises 14 residues. Trimming cost V 3 bases and J 1 base; bases outside gene matches: 4.

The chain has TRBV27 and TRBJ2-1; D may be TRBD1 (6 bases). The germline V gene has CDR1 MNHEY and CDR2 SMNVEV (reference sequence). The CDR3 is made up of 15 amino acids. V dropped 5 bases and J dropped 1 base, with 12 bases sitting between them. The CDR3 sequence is CASSLQGYSYNEQFF. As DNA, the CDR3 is TGTGCCAGCAGTCTACAGGGATATTCCTACAATGAGCAGTTCTTC.

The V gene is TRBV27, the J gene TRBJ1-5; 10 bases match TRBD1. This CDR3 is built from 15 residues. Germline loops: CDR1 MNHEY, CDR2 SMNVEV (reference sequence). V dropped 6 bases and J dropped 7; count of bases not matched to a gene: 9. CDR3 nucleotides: TGTGCCAGCAGAACCACCGGGACAGGGGAACAGCCCCAGCATTTT. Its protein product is CASRTTGTGEQPQHF.

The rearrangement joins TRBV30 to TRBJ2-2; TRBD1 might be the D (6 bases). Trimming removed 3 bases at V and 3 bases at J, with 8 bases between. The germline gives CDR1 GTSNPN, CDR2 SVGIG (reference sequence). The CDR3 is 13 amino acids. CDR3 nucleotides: TGTGCCTGGAGAACAGGGTACACCGGGGAGCTGTTTTTT. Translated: CAWRTGYTGELFF.

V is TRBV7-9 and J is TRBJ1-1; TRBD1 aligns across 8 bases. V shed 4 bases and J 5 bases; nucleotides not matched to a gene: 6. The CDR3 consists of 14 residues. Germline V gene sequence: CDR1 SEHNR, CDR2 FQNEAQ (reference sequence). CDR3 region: CASSSTGGLTEAFF. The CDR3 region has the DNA TGTGCCAGCAGCTCCACAGGGGGATTGACTGAAGCTTTCTTT.

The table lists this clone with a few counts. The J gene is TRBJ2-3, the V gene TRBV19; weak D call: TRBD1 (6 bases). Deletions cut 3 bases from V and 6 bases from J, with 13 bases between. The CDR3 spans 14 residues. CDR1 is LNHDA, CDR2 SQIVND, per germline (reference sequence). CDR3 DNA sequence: TGTGCCAGTAGTATCACAGGGAGATACGATACGCAGTATTTT. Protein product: CASSITGRYDTQYF.

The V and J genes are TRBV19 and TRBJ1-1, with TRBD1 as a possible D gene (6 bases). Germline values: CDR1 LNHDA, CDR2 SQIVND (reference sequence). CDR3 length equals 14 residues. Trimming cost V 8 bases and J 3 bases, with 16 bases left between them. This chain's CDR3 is CASPGTPSHTEAFF. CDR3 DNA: TGTGCCAGTCCCGGGACACCTTCACACACTGAAGCTTTCTTT.

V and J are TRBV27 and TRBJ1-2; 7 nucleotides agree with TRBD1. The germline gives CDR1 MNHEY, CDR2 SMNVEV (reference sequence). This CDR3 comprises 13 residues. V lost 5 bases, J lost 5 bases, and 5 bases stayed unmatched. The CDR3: CASSPGQIYGYTF. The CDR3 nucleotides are TGTGCCAGCAGTCCGGGACAGATTTATGGCTACACCTTC.

The CDR3 region is CSLSSGRVTDTQYF. In nucleotides, the CDR3 is TGCAGCCTTTCTAGCGGACGAGTGACAGATACGCAGTATTTT. The chain combines TRBV29-1 with TRBJ2-3; 7 bases fit TRBD2. CDR3 length: 14 amino acids. V was clipped by 8 bases and J by 3 bases; unmatched bases: 11. CDR1 and CDR2 from the germline V gene are SQVTM and ANQGSEA.

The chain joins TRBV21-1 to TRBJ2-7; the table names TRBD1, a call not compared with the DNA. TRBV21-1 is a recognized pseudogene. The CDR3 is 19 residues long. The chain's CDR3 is CASSKYHPGSTGGLNEQYV. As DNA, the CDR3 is TGTGCCAGCAGCAAATATCACCCGGGATCCACAGGGGGCTTGAACGAGCAGTACGTC.

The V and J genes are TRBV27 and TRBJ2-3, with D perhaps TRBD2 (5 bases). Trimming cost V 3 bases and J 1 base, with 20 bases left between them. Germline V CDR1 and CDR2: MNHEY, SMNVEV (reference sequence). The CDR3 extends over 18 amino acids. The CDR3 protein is CASSFGAREGTRTDTQYF. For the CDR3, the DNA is TGTGCCAGCAGTTTTGGAGCCCGCGAGGGTACTCGCACAGATACGCAGTATTTT.

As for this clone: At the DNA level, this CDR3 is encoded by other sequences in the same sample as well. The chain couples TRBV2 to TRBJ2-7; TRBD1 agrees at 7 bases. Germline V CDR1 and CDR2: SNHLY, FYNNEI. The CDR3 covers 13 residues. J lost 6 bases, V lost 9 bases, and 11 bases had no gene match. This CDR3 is CASRWDRDGEQYF. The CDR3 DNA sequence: TGTGCCAGTCGGTGGGACAGAGATGGCGAGCAGTACTTC.

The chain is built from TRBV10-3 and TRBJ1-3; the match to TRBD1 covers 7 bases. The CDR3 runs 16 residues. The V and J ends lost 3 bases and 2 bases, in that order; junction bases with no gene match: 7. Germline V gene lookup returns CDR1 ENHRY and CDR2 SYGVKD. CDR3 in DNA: TGTGCCATCAGTGACCCCGACAGGGCGCCTGGAAACACCATATATTTT. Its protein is CAISDPDRAPGNTIYF.

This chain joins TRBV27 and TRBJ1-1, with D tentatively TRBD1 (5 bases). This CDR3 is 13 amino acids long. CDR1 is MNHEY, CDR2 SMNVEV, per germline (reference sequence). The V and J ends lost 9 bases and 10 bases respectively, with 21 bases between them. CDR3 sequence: CARGGDLLVGAFF. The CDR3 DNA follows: TGTGCCAGGGGAGGGGACCTCCTTGTCGGAGCTTTCTTT.

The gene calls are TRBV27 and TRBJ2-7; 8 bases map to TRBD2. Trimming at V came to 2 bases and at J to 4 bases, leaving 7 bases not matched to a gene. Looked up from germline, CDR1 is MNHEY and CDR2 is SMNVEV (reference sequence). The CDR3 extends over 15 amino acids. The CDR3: CASSLRGRTTYEQYF. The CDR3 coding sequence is TGTGCCAGCAGTTTACGCGGGAGGACTACTTACGAGCAGTACTTC.